This TCR beta chain emerged from a study of immune evolution from preneoplasia to lung adenocarcinoma (TCRdb year 2021). Notes on the research overall: HLA loss of heterozygosity was found in about 7% of AIS, around 14% of MIA and under 40% of ADC lesions, and in no AAH lesions. The study combined immune gene expression, TCR sequencing and multiplex immunofluorescence to profile immune contexture across lung adenocarcinoma precursors and invasive adenocarcinoma. Resected precursor lesions (AAH, AIS, MIA) and invasive adenocarcinomas were compared with paired morphologically normal lung tissue. The immune data were integrated with whole exome sequencing and methylation data from the same cohort of nodules. The TCR sequencing data were obtained from 51 patients. Class I HLA alleles were inferred from exome data with POLYSOLVER, and allele-specific HLA loss was detected with LOHHLA. According to the study, about a hundred samples went through TCR sequencing. The sample size depended on which specimens were available, not on a prior power calculation. The overall cohort was made up of a few dozen patients with pulmonary nodules who had surgical resection. The study at large found these results: Normal lung showed the highest clonality, whereas later-stage lesions appeared to have higher T cell density and diversity but lower clonality. Top T cell clone frequencies were highest in normal lung and appeared to decrease progressively from AAH through AIS, MIA and invasive adenocarcinoma. The highest T cell clonality was observed in KRAS-mutant nodules compared with EGFR-mutant or double wild-type lesions. The findings reflected association rather than direct causation, and larger cohorts with long-term follow-up and longitudinal biopsies were considered necessary. Because every patient came from Japan and China, how well the results apply to Western populations was uncertain.

The immunoSEQ hsTCRbeta Kit was used to sequence TCR beta CDR3 regions from DNA. The paper's processing steps were these. The ImmunoSEQ Analyzer was used to analyse the TCR sequencing data. T cell clonality was calculated on productive rearrangements as 1 minus Pielou's evenness. To measure T cell diversity, the inverse Simpson index was applied to productive templates. T cell density was defined as TCR beta template counts normalized to usable DNA, with usable DNA estimated by amplifying and sequencing housekeeping genes. Two-sided Kruskal-Wallis tests were used to compare TCR metrics between histologic stages. Entries here come from immuneACCESS through TCRdb and include only in-frame sequences with V and J called. Some clones fail to appear in such tables; in the studies checked, an unresolved V gene covers under half of the shortfall, and the cause of the remainder is unknown. D and trimming come from the DNA, and the V and J calls and clone size come from that table. This sample comprises fewer than 5,500 clones, 80% to 90% of them detected only once. The ten largest account for over 2% of the sample.

Between the mid-2010s and the late 2010s, the patients underwent resection in either Japan or China. Two lung cancer pathologists independently reviewed H&E slides to confirm the histologic diagnosis of every case. For nucleic acid extraction, premalignant or tumor cells were enriched by macro-dissection following pathologic assessment. FFPE tissue was used for DNA isolation with the AllPrep DNA/RNA FFPE Kit. This clone showed up just a few times. It has no known antigen specificity. No clone much larger than this one lies a single base away; base qualities are absent. Based on the germline V gene, the CDR1 and CDR2 sequences are SGHTA and FQGTGA. Inclusive of the bounding cysteine and phenylalanine, the CDR3 is 17 residues long. The only DNA kept is the CDR3, 51 bases in frame from the first base. Unmatched junction bases come to 13, with V trimmed by 4 bases and J by 6 bases.

This clonotype was sampled from a person between 65 and 79 years old with lung adenocarcinoma. Sample: FFPE atypical adenomatous hyperplasia tissue from the lung. The cell subset or site label, as the study defines it: atypical adenomatous hyperplasia (AAH), lung preneoplasia. The sequence links TRBV7-3 to TRBJ2-2, with 8 central nucleotides matching TRBD2. The nucleotide sequence reads TGTGCCAGCAGCTCCTTCCCGGGACTAGTAGAAGCCGGGGAGCTGTTTTTT. Its translation reads: CASSSFPGLVEAGELFF.